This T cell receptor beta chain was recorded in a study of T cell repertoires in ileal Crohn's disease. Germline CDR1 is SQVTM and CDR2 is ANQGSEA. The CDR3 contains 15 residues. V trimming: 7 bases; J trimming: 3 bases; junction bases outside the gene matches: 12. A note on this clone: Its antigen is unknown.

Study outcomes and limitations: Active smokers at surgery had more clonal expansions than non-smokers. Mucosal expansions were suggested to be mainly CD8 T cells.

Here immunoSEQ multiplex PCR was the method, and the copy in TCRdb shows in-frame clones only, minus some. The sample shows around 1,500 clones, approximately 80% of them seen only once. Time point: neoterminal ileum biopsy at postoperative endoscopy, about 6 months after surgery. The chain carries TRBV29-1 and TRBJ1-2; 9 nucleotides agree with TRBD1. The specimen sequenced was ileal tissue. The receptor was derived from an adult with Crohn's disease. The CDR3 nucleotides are TGCAGCGGCCTAGGGTGGGGACAGGGTTACTATGGCTACACCTTC. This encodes CSGLGWGQGYYGYTF.